This TCR beta chain appears in the sequencing data of a study of radiotherapy plus CTLA-4 blockade in lung cancer. Study background: Of all patients, over 15% responded objectively and approximately 31% showed disease control. Study-level points and caveats: Radiotherapy with ipilimumab was followed by blood expansion of tumor-derived clones.

Some clones are missing from TCRdb's copy, which holds only in-frame ones; the method was immunoSEQ multiplex PCR. The data contain approximately 73,000 clones, more than 75% of them singletons. As concerns this clone: The antigen is unknown.

Germline V CDR1 and CDR2: SGHTA, FQGNSA. Trimming removed 5 bases from V and 2 bases from J; junction bases left unmatched: 5. The CDR3 contains 15 residues. This TCR was recovered from a human donor with non-small cell lung cancer that progressed on radiotherapy plus ipilimumab. Material: peripheral blood, obtained from a patient treated with radiotherapy plus ipilimumab. The rearrangement links TRBV7-2 to TRBJ2-2, with 7 bases aligning to TRBD2. The CDR3 DNA reads TGTGCCAGCAGCCCAAGCGGGGTCAACACCGGGGAGCTGTTTTTT. Translation gives CASSPSGVNTGELFF.